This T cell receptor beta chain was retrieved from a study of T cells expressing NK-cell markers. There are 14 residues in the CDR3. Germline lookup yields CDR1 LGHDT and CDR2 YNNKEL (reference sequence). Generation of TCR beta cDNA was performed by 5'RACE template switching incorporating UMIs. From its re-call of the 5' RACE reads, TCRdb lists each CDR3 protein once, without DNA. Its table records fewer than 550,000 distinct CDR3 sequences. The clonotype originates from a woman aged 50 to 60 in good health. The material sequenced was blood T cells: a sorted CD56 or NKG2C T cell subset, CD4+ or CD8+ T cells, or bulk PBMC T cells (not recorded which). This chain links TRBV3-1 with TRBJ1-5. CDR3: CASSPLASNQPQHF.